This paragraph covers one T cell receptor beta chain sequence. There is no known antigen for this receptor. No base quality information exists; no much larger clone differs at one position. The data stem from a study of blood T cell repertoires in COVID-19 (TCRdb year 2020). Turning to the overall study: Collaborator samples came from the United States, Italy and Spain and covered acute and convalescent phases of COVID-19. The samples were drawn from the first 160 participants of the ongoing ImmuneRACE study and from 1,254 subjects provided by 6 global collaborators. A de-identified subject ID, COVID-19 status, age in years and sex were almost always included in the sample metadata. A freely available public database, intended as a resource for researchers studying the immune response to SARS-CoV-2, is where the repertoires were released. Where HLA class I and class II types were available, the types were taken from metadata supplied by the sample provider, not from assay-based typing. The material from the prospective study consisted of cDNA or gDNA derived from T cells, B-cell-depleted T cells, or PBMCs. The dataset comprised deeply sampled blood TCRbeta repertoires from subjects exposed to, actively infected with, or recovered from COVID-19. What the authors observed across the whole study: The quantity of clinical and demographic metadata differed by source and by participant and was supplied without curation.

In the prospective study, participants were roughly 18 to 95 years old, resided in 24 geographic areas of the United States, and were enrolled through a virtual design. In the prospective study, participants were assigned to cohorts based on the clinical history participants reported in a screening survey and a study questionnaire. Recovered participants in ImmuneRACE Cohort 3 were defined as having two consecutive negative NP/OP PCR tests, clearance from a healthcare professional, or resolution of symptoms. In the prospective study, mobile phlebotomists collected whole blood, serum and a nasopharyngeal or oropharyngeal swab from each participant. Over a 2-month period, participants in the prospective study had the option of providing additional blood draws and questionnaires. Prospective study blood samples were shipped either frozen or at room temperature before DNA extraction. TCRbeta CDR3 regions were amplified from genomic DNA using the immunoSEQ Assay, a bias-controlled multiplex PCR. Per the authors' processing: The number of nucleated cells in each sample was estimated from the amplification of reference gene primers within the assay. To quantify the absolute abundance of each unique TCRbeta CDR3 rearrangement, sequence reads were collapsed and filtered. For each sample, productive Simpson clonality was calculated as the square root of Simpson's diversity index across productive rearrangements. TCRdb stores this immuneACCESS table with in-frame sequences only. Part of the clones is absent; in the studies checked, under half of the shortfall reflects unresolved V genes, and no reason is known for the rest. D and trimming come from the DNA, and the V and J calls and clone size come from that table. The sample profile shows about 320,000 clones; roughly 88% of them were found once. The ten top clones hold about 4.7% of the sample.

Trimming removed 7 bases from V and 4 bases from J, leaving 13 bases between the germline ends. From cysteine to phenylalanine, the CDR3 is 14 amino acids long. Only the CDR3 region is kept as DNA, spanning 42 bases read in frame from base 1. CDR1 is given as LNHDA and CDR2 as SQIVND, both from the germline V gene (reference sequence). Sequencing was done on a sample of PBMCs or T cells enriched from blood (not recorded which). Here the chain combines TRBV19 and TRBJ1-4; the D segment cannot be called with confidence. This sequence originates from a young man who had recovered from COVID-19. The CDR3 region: CASKKAENNEKLFF. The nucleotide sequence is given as TGTGCCAGTAAAAAGGCGGAGAATAATGAAAAACTGTTTTTT.